This TCR beta chain emerged from a study of Graves' ophthalmopathy and Graves' hyperthyroidism. Study results and caveats: Most expanded clonotypes from thyroid (those above 0.001 frequency) were also found in blood.

TCR beta CDR3 amplification used RNA transcripts. HTBI-primed RT-PCR formed the first round, and a multiplex PCR formed the second. TCRdb called the multiplex PCR reads again in MiXCR, with one record for every CDR3 protein. The profile covers fewer than 600,000 distinct CDR3 sequences, with approximately 14% appearing a single time and roughly 10% taken by the ten largest. The CDR3 length is 17 residues. After removal of 5 bases from V and 4 bases from J, the junction contained 13 bases not matched to a gene. Per the germline V gene, CDR1 is MNHEY and CDR2 is SVGEGT. Ophthalmopathy donors' eye disease showed moderate-to-severe activity, CAS of at least 3, NOSPECS of at least 4 and duration under 3 months. As regards this clonotype: Antigen unknown.

Sequences were obtained from blood. The rearrangement links TRBV6-2 or TRBV6-3 to TRBJ2-7; TRBD1 matches at 11 bases. The origin of this receptor is a woman in her 30s with Graves' ophthalmopathy. The CDR3 bases are TGTGCCAGCAGTACATCCGGGACAGGGGGGGTACCGTACGAGCAGTACTTC. Protein product: CASSTSGTGGVPYEQYF.